The entry below describes one T cell receptor (beta chain). This clonotype was detected ten times or more. Its antigen is currently not known. Base qualities were left out, and no much larger clone turns up one base away. The data derive from a study of T cell repertoires in cytomegalovirus infection (dated by TCRdb to between 2018 and 2021). Background on the whole study: Donor HLA type was relevant to the analysis, as public TCR beta signatures indicated carriage of CMV infection together with the matching HLA type.

The research as a whole found: Carriers of CMV infection plus the relevant HLA type were discriminated by the cumulative frequency of public TCR beta family members in the study cohort and in an independent approximately 360-donor cohort. In the ex vivo response, HLA-C-restricted CMV-specific TCR beta clonotypes were dominant, and in two of eight donors the single most frequent clonotype came from this HLA-C-restricted group.

The CDR3 runs 12 amino acids, cysteine and phenylalanine included. The CDR3 DNA has 36 bases and is translated from base 1. V is cut by 5 bases and J by 12 bases, and the space between the germline ends is 11 bases. The sequencer was an Illumina HiSeq 1500. TCRdb handled the public reads itself, with Q25 trimming in fastp and clone calling in MiXCR, and kept productive beta chains. Here each entry gathers all rows of one CDR3 protein and keeps the most common genes and DNA. The sample table holds about 400,000 distinct CDR3 sequences, of which approximately 18% were seen once. The top ten clonotypes cover under 9% of the sample.

Recombination linked TRBV12-3 or TRBV12-4 to TRBJ1-6; there is no confident call for the D gene. The sample consisted of PBMCs. This receptor was taken from a human donor in good health (CMV status not recorded). Some clones in this sample may be carry-over from other donors' samples. The CDR3 corresponds to CASSPARGPLHF. The nucleotides are TGTGCCAGCAGTCCCGCCAGAGGACCCCTCCACTTT.